The 30 T cell receptor beta chains listed next were all sequenced from one sample in a study of blood T cell repertoires in COVID-19. Clones were read by immunoSEQ multiplex PCR, and TCRdb kept only the in-frame ones, dropping some. The data contain around 25,000 clones, around 88% of them singletons. Sequenced input: peripheral blood. Source of these receptors: a human donor with active COVID-19. The donor label of this sample is uncertain.

The chain carries TRBV28 and TRBJ2-7, with 9 bases identical to TRBD1. Per germline, CDR1 MDHEN and CDR2 SYDVKM. The CDR3 is 15 amino acids. The junction had 13 bases not matched to a gene; V was cut back by 7 bases and J by 6 bases. Written as DNA, the CDR3 is TGTGCCAGCAAGTACTGGGACAGGGACGTAAGCGAGCAGTACTTC. Amino acid sequence: CASKYWDRDVSEQYF.

A word on this clone: One junction end disagrees with the germline gene, perhaps due to a read error. This chain links TRBV29-1 with TRBJ2-7, with 9 bases fitting TRBD1. The length of the CDR3 is 10 residues. The germline gives CDR1 SQVTM, CDR2 ANQGSEA. The CDR3 nucleotides read TGCAGCGCCCCCGGGACAGGGTTGTGCTTC. It yields the protein CSAPGTGLCF.

The genes are TRBV7-3 and TRBJ2-5; 9 bases are a match to TRBD2. Germline CDR1 SGHTA, CDR2 FQGTGA. The V and J ends lost 3 bases and 5 bases, in that order; junction bases with no gene match: 1. The CDR3 totals 13 residues. The CDR3 sequence: CASSFTSGETQYF. The CDR3 DNA sequence: TGTGCCAGCAGCTTTACTAGCGGGGAGACCCAGTACTTC. The full variable domain, its missing parts supplied by reference TRBV7-3 and TRBJ2-5, is GAGVSQTPSNKVTEKGKYVELRCDPISGHTALYWYRQSLGQGPEFLIYFQGTGAADDSGLPNDRFFAVRPEGSVSTLKIQRTERGDSAVYLCASSFTSGETQYFGPGTRLLVL.

The chain couples TRBV3-1 (or the pseudogene TRBV3-2) to TRBJ2-5; D call uncertain. The germline CDR1 and CDR2 sequences are LGHDT and YNNKEL (reference sequence). Trimming took 4 bases from V and 2 from J, leaving 8 bases between them. This CDR3 comprises 13 residues. The CDR3 reads CASSLLVQETQYF. CDR3 nucleotide sequence: TGTGCCAGCAGCCTACTGGTGCAAGAGACCCAGTACTTC.

The genes are TRBV18 and TRBJ2-2; weak D call: TRBD1 (6 bases). Trimming took off 4 bases at V and 3 bases at J, with 21 bases between the two ends. Germline lookup yields CDR1 KGHSH and CDR2 LQKENI. The CDR3 is made up of 18 amino acids. CDR3 DNA: TGTGCCAGCTCACTAGATTCTTTGGGACAAACCCACACCGGGGAGCTGTTTTTT. Its translation: CASSLDSLGQTHTGELFF.

The rearrangement links TRBV30 to TRBJ1-4; D is uncertain. The V and J ends lost 2 bases and 5 bases respectively, with 6 bases between them. Germline assignment: CDR1 GTSNPN and CDR2 SVGIG (reference sequence). The CDR3 is 12 residues long. CDR3 sequence: CAWSPPNEKLFF. The DNA for the CDR3 is TGTGCCTGGAGTCCCCCGAATGAAAAACTGTTTTTT.

This chain uses TRBV5-1 with TRBJ2-7; TRBD1 aligns across 8 bases. The CDR3 is made up of 15 amino acids. CDR1 and CDR2 from the germline V gene are SGHRS and YFSETQ. V dropped 3 bases and J dropped 2; count of bases not matched to a gene: 7. The CDR3 is CASSYYRGSTYEQYF. The CDR3 DNA is TGCGCCAGCAGCTACTACAGGGGGTCCACCTACGAGCAGTACTTC.

This chain uses TRBV11-3 with TRBJ2-5; maybe TRBD2 (6 bases). V was pared by 8 bases and J by 5 bases, with 9 bases between. The CDR3 sequence is 11 residues long. Germline-derived CDR1 and CDR2 are SGHNT and YENEEA. For the CDR3, the DNA is TGTGCCAGCCGGAGGGCGGAGACCCAGTACTTC. Translation gives CASRRAETQYF.

V gene TRBV5-4 combines with J gene TRBJ1-1, with a possible D match to TRBD1 (5 bases). V lost 4 bases, J lost 6 bases, and 13 bases lay in between. Per germline, CDR1 SGHNT and CDR2 YYREEE (reference sequence). This CDR3 has 13 residues. This CDR3 is CASSPGRGPEAFF. The CDR3 nucleotides read TGTGCCAGCAGCCCCGGGAGGGGCCCTGAAGCTTTCTTT.

V is TRBV4-1 and J is TRBJ2-4; 8 bases agree with TRBD2. In germline, CDR1 is MGHRA, CDR2 YSYEKL. CDR3 length: 16 residues. J lost 1 base, V lost 2 bases, and 4 bases had no gene match. The CDR3, as DNA: TGCGCCAGCAGCCAAATCCCTAGCGGGGCCAAAAACATTCAGTACTTC. Protein sequence: CASSQIPSGAKNIQYF.

The genes are TRBV27 and TRBJ2-7; maybe TRBD1 (8 bases). In germline, CDR1 is MNHEY, CDR2 SMNVEV (reference sequence). This CDR3 comprises 14 residues. The germline V and J ends were trimmed by 3 bases and 5 bases, with 14 bases remaining between them. In DNA form, the CDR3 reads TGTGCCAGCAGTTTGGGGGGGACAGGCGACGAGCAGTACTTC. Its protein is CASSLGGTGDEQYF.

The chain employs TRBV19 and TRBJ1-5; 7 nucleotides line up with TRBD1. The CDR3 has 14 residues. Germline V gene sequence: CDR1 LNHDA, CDR2 SQIVND (reference sequence). Trimming cost V 8 bases and J 0 bases; bases outside gene matches: 4. CDR3 nucleotide sequence: TGTGCCAGTTCACAGGGGTATAGCAATCAGCCCCAGCATTTT. Translated, it gives CASSQGYSNQPQHF.

The rearrangement links TRBV19 to TRBJ2-1; D is unclear. Per the germline V gene, CDR1 is LNHDA and CDR2 is SQIVND (reference sequence). This CDR3 contains 16 residues. Trimming removed 3 bases at V and 0 bases at J, with 12 bases between. The chain's CDR3 is CASSIIERSSYNEQFF. CDR3 in DNA: TGTGCCAGTAGTATCATCGAGAGGAGCTCCTACAATGAGCAGTTCTTC.

This chain connects TRBV6-2 or TRBV6-3 to TRBJ2-1; 7 bases agree with TRBD2. Germline lookup yields CDR1 MNHEY and CDR2 SVGEGT. The V segment lost 4 bases and the J segment 3 bases; nucleotides outside the gene matches: 3. This CDR3 comprises 14 residues. The CDR3 reads CASSWASGYNEQFF. The CDR3 DNA is TGTGCCAGCAGTTGGGCTAGCGGCTACAATGAGCAGTTCTTC.

V and J are TRBV7-9 and TRBJ2-7; the match to TRBD1 covers 8 bases. Germline CDR1 is SEHNR and CDR2 is FQNEAQ (reference sequence). V was clipped by 5 bases and J by 6 bases; unmatched bases: 9. The CDR3 contains 14 residues. The CDR3 sequence is CASSQTGALSEQYF. The CDR3 nucleotides are TGTGCCAGCAGCCAGACAGGGGCCTTAAGCGAGCAGTACTTC. The full variable domain, its missing parts supplied by reference TRBV7-9 and TRBJ2-7, is DTGVSQNPRHKITKRGQNVTFRCDPISEHNRLYWYRQTLGQGPEFLTYFQNEAQLEKSRLLSDRFSAERPKGSFSTLEIQRTEQGDSAMYLCASSQTGALSEQYFGPGTRLTVT.

Here the CDR3 DNA reads TGTGCCAGCAGCTTAGCGCGGGGCAACCGAGCCAAAAACATTCAGTACTTC. Translation: CASSLARGNRAKNIQYF. The rearrangement uses TRBV7-9 and TRBJ2-4; D might be TRBD2 (6 bases). V lost 0 bases and J lost 0, with 12 bases in between. This CDR3 comprises 17 residues. The germline CDR1 and CDR2 sequences are SEHNR and FQNEAQ (reference sequence).

This chain links TRBV12-5 with TRBJ2-3, with TRBD2 matching over 8 bases. Germline CDR1 is LGHNT and CDR2 is FRNRAP. The CDR3 spans 14 residues. Germline trimming cut 2 bases from V and 5 bases from J; bases unmatched to any gene: 3. CDR3 sequence (DNA): TGTGCTAGTGGTTTGAGCAGCGGGGGAGATACGCAGTATTTT. It specifies CASGLSSGGDTQYF.

The chain has TRBV4-2 and TRBJ2-3; TRBD2 agrees at 10 bases. V gave up 4 bases and J gave up 1 base; unmatched junction bases: 5. The CDR3 consists of 16 residues. Germline-derived CDR1 and CDR2 are LGHNA and YNFKEQ. The CDR3 bases are TGTGCCAGCAGCCCCTCCGGGACTAGCGGCACAGATACGCAGTATTTT. Translation gives CASSPSGTSGTDTQYF.

The J gene is TRBJ2-1, the V gene TRBV6-1; D is ambiguous. Looked up from germline, CDR1 is MNHNS and CDR2 is SASEGT. The V end lost 1 base, the J end lost 2 bases, and 9 bases lay between the germline ends. This CDR3 is built from 15 residues. The chain's CDR3 is CASSEETTAYNEQFF. The CDR3 DNA reads TGTGCCAGCAGTGAAGAAACTACCGCCTACAATGAGCAGTTCTTC.

The chain employs TRBV19 and TRBJ1-2, with 7 bases matching TRBD1. V trimming: 6 bases; J trimming: 7 bases; junction bases outside the gene matches: 11. The CDR3 is made up of 14 amino acids. Germline lookup yields CDR1 LNHDA and CDR2 SQIVND (reference sequence). CDR3 residues: CASRDGTASGGYTF. The CDR3 nucleotides read TGTGCCAGTAGGGATGGGACAGCTTCTGGTGGCTACACCTTC.

This sequence joins TRBV11-3 and TRBJ2-1; D is undetermined. Trimming removed 0 bases at V and 9 bases at J, with 6 bases between. Germline CDR1 and CDR2: SGHNT and YENEEA. This CDR3 spans 12 amino acids. As DNA, the CDR3 is TGTGCCAGCAGCTTAGAGCCAGGTGAGCAGTTCTTC. Its protein is CASSLEPGEQFF.

The chain uses TRBV7-2 and TRBJ2-7, with TRBD2 matching 15 bases. V lost 2 bases and J lost 3; bases outside the gene matches: 11. Germline loops: CDR1 SGHTA, CDR2 FQGNSA. The CDR3 contains 19 residues. CDR3: CASSLFGTSGRPPLYEQYF. CDR3 sequence (DNA): TGTGCCAGCAGCTTATTTGGGACTAGCGGGAGGCCACCACTCTACGAGCAGTACTTC.

The chain joins TRBV19 to TRBJ1-2; tentatively, D is TRBD1 (5 bases). Germline-derived CDR1 and CDR2 are LNHDA and SQIVND (reference sequence). V was shortened by 3 bases and J by 6 bases, with 20 bases between the two germline ends. This CDR3 has 16 residues. The CDR3 reads CASSMSSGTGLNGYTF. As DNA, the CDR3 is TGTGCCAGTAGTATGTCGTCCGGGACGGGACTGAATGGCTACACCTTC.

The chain carries TRBV3-1 (or the pseudogene TRBV3-2) and TRBJ1-2; a possible D gene is TRBD1 (5 bases). CDR1 and CDR2 (germline): LGHDT, YNNKEL (reference sequence). This CDR3 has 12 amino acids. V was cut by 3 bases and J by 4 bases, with 6 bases left in between. CDR3 region: CASSQGLYGYTF. The CDR3 DNA reads TGTGCCAGCAGCCAGGGACTCTATGGCTACACCTTC.

The rearrangement links TRBV28 to TRBJ2-2, with 7 bases identical to TRBD2. CDR3 length: 16 amino acids. Trimming took 5 bases from V and 5 from J; bases not matched to a gene: 11. CDR1 and CDR2 from the germline V gene are MDHEN and SYDVKM. CDR3 nucleotide sequence: TGTGCCAGCAGTCCGACTAGCTCGGTGGAAACCGGGGAGCTGTTTTTT. Its translation is CASSPTSSVETGELFF.

The chain joins TRBV6-2 or TRBV6-3 to TRBJ1-2; D is undetermined. V lost 2 bases to trimming and J lost 6 bases, with 7 bases between them. CDR3 size: 12 residues. Germline assignment: CDR1 MNHEY and CDR2 SVGEGT. The DNA of the CDR3 is TGTGCCAGCAGTTACCCAGGAAATGGCTACACCTTC. This gives the protein CASSYPGNGYTF.

V gene TRBV6-5 combines with J gene TRBJ2-6; a possible D gene is TRBD1 (5 bases). Trimming cost V 5 bases and J 0 bases, with 8 bases left between them. This CDR3 has 15 amino acids. The germline CDR1 and CDR2 sequences are MNHEY and SVGAGI. CDR3 amino acids: CASSPGASGANVLTF. CDR3 DNA: TGTGCCAGCAGTCCTGGGGCCTCTGGGGCCAACGTCCTGACTTTC.

The V and J genes are TRBV5-1 and TRBJ2-5, with 7 bases identical to TRBD1. The CDR3 contains 14 residues. The V gene end was trimmed by 0 bases and the J gene end by 9 bases; junction bases not matched to a gene: 8. Germline lookup yields CDR1 SGHRS and CDR2 YFSETQ. The chain's CDR3 is CASSLDRGPVSQYF. The CDR3 DNA is TGCGCCAGCAGCTTGGACAGGGGACCCGTGTCCCAGTACTTC.

The V gene is TRBV7-3, the J gene TRBJ2-1; no clear D gene. Trimming removed 3 bases at V and 8 bases at J, with 11 bases between. CDR1 and CDR2 from the germline V gene are SGHTA and FQGTGA. The CDR3 covers 13 residues. In DNA form, the CDR3 reads TGTGCCAGCAGCTTTGACTCTCATCATGAGCAGTTCTTC. It specifies CASSFDSHHEQFF.

The chain uses TRBV7-9 and TRBJ2-5, with D possibly being TRBD2 (7 bases). The CDR3 covers 15 residues. Germline CDR1 reads SEHNR; CDR2 reads FQNEAQ (reference sequence). Trimming pared 2 bases from V and 5 bases from J, leaving 15 bases between. This CDR3 is CASSLSGGRRETQYF. The CDR3 DNA sequence: TGTGCCAGCAGCTTATCCGGGGGGCGACGTGAGACCCAGTACTTC.